The 19 T cell receptor beta chains in this list originate from one sample, sequenced in a study of blood T cell repertoires in COVID-19. Generated by immunoSEQ multiplex PCR, the TCRdb table keeps only in-frame clones and is missing some. Of a few hundred thousand clones listed, 86% are singletons. The sample was peripheral blood. The receptors here all came from a man in his forties who had recovered from COVID-19.

The CDR3 DNA reads TGTGCCAGCTCGCCCACGACAGGGCACGAGCAGTACTTC. Its translation: CASSPTTGHEQYF. The J gene is TRBJ2-7, the V gene TRBV18; 7 nucleotides line up with TRBD1. V dropped 6 bases and J dropped 5; count of bases not matched to a gene: 7. The CDR3 contains 13 residues. CDR1 is KGHSH, CDR2 LQKENI, per germline.

The chain is built from TRBV3-1 (or the pseudogene TRBV3-2) and TRBJ2-7; TRBD1 agrees at 7 bases. Germline CDR1 and CDR2: LGHDT and YNNKEL (reference sequence). The CDR3 has 16 residues. V shed 3 bases, J shed 0 bases, and the junction held 8 bases outside the gene matches. The CDR3 nucleotides read TGTGCCAGCAGCCACCCCGGGACAGCGAGCTCCTACGAGCAGTACTTC. Protein product: CASSHPGTASSYEQYF.

The chain carries TRBV6-5 and TRBJ2-1, with 11 bases aligning to TRBD2. V gave up 3 bases and J gave up 10 bases; unmatched junction bases: 8. The length of the CDR3 is 15 residues. Germline CDR1 and CDR2: MNHEY and SVGAGI. CDR3: CASSYPTSGGGEQFF. The CDR3 nucleotides read TGTGCCAGCAGTTATCCTACTAGCGGGGGCGGGGAGCAGTTCTTC.

The CDR3 sequence: CASSGAAGTSGTTDTQYF. CDR3 DNA sequence: TGTGCCAGCAGCGGAGCCGCCGGGACTAGCGGTACCACAGATACGCAGTATTTT. This chain joins TRBV9 and TRBJ2-3; 11 nucleotides agree with TRBD2. Trimming cost V 3 bases and J 2 bases; bases outside gene matches: 11. Germline V lookup: CDR1 SGDLS, CDR2 YYNGEE. The CDR3 has 18 residues.

The chain employs TRBV21-1 and TRBJ2-7; the table's D gene call, TRBD1, was not cross checked with the DNA. TRBV21-1 is labeled a pseudogene. This CDR3 is 15 amino acids long. The CDR3: CASSKVLRLGHEQYF. The CDR3 DNA follows: TGTGCCAGCAGCAAAGTGCTCAGGCTGGGTCACGAGCAGTACTTC.

This chain connects TRBV19 to TRBJ1-1; 11 bases map to TRBD1. J gave up 1 base and V 3 bases, and 10 bases lay outside the gene matches. This CDR3 is built from 18 residues. Germline CDR1 and CDR2: LNHDA and SQIVND (reference sequence). The CDR3 sequence: CASSIPGQGAVWNTEAFF. DNA of the CDR3: TGTGCCAGTAGTATCCCCGGACAGGGGGCTGTGTGGAACACTGAAGCTTTCTTT. The complete variable domain, with remaining parts taken from reference TRBV19 and TRBJ1-1, reads DGGITQSPKYLFRKEGQNVTLSCEQNLNHDAMYWYRQDPGQGLRLIYYSQIVNDFQKGDIAEGYSVSREKKESFPLTVTSAQKNPTAFYLCASSIPGQGAVWNTEAFFGQGTRLTVV.

The rearrangement uses TRBV6-5 and TRBJ2-1; 11 bases are a match to TRBD2. V trimming: 4 bases; J trimming: 9 bases; junction bases outside the gene matches: 8. The V gene's germline CDR1 is MNHEY and CDR2 SVGAGI. This CDR3 comprises 15 residues. CDR3 sequence reads: CASSSFSGGAVEQFF. CDR3 coding DNA: TGTGCCAGCAGTTCCTTTAGCGGGGGGGCTGTTGAGCAGTTCTTC.

V gene TRBV2 combines with J gene TRBJ2-3; D is ambiguous. The germline CDR1 and CDR2 sequences are SNHLY and FYNNEI. The CDR3 length is 14 residues. Trimming cost V 2 bases and J 7 bases, with 13 bases left between them. CDR3 protein: CASSEPPVANTQYF. CDR3 bases: TGTGCCAGCAGTGAACCCCCCGTAGCAAATACGCAGTATTTT.

This chain uses TRBV27 with TRBJ1-5; 8 bases map to TRBD1. Germline CDR1 MNHEY, CDR2 SMNVEV (reference sequence). The J segment lost 2 bases and the V segment lost 5 bases, leaving 2 bases of the junction unmatched. This CDR3 is 14 amino acids long. The CDR3 here is CASSLGQGNQPQHF. The CDR3 DNA reads as TGTGCCAGCAGTCTGGGACAGGGCAATCAGCCCCAGCATTTT.

The chain couples TRBV5-1 to TRBJ2-1, with 13 nucleotides matching TRBD2. Germline CDR1 is SGHRS and CDR2 is YFSETQ. The CDR3 is made up of 14 amino acids. The V and J ends lost 7 bases and 4 bases, in that order; junction bases with no gene match: 2. The CDR3 here is CASSGLAGYNEQFF. The CDR3 region has the DNA TGCGCCAGCTCGGGACTAGCGGGGTACAATGAGCAGTTCTTC.

V is TRBV5-4 and J is TRBJ1-2; possibly TRBD1 for D (6 bases). CDR3 length equals 14 residues. The V end lost 0 bases, the J end lost 6 bases, and 12 bases lay between the germline ends. The germline V gene encodes CDR1 SGHNT and CDR2 YYREEE (reference sequence). The DNA for the CDR3 is TGTGCCAGCAGCTTGGAGCGGGGGGCGAATGGCTACACCTTC. Translating it yields CASSLERGANGYTF.

DNA for the CDR3: TGTGCCAGCTCCGATCTACCGGGCGGGGGGAAAGATACGCAGTATTTT. Its protein is CASSDLPGGGKDTQYF. This sequence joins TRBV18 and TRBJ2-3, with 8 bases lining up with TRBD2. This CDR3 comprises 16 residues. Trimming took 6 bases from V and 5 from J; bases not matched to a gene: 13. Looked up from germline, CDR1 is KGHSH and CDR2 is LQKENI.

The chain joins TRBV7-2 to TRBJ2-1, with 7 bases matching TRBD2. The CDR3 contains 14 residues. Germline CDR1 SGHTA, CDR2 FQGNSA. Trimming took 5 bases from V and 4 from J; bases not matched to a gene: 5. The DNA of the CDR3 is TGTGCCAGCAGCCGGGGGGAGATTTACAATGAGCAGTTCTTC. Encoded protein: CASSRGEIYNEQFF.

The gene calls are TRBV10-3 and TRBJ1-1; 9 positions agree with TRBD1. The CDR3 length is 14 residues. Trimming removed 10 bases from V and 6 bases from J; junction bases left unmatched: 12. CDR1 ENHRY and CDR2 SYGVKD come from the germline V gene. CDR3 sequence: CASIPGQGLAEAFF. CDR3 nucleotide sequence: TGTGCCAGCATCCCGGGACAGGGACTCGCTGAAGCTTTCTTT.

The chain carries TRBV11-3 and TRBJ1-1; D unresolved. This CDR3 is built from 13 residues. CDR1 SGHNT and CDR2 YENEEA come from the germline V gene. Trimming removed 1 base from V and 2 bases from J, with 5 bases in between. The DNA of the CDR3 is TGTGCCAGCAGCTTAGCCTATAACACTGAAGCTTTCTTT. Translation: CASSLAYNTEAFF.

This chain uses TRBV19 with TRBJ2-3, with 10 bases fitting TRBD2. The CDR3 has 16 amino acids. Germline assignment: CDR1 LNHDA and CDR2 SQIVND (reference sequence). V was pared by 5 bases and J by 3 bases, with 8 bases of the junction left unmatched. The CDR3 reads CASSWTSGSSTDTQYF. CDR3 bases: TGTGCCAGTAGTTGGACTAGCGGAAGTAGTACAGATACGCAGTATTTT.

The rearrangement uses TRBV6-6 and TRBJ2-7; maybe TRBD2 (5 bases). V was cut by 6 bases and J by 2 bases, with 17 bases left in between. Germline CDR1 is MNHNY and CDR2 is SVGAGI (reference sequence). The CDR3 totals 15 residues. CDR3: CASSPWLAATYEQYF. In DNA form, the CDR3 reads TGTGCCAGCAGCCCGTGGCTAGCTGCCACCTACGAGCAGTACTTC.

The chain combines TRBV27 with TRBJ1-1; 9 positions agree with TRBD1. With V trimmed by 6 bases and J by 2 bases, 4 bases remained unmatched. The CDR3 length is 14 residues. CDR1 is MNHEY, CDR2 SMNVEV, per germline (reference sequence). The CDR3 reads CASRLQGANTEAFF. CDR3 in DNA: TGTGCCAGCAGGCTACAGGGGGCCAACACTGAAGCTTTCTTT.

The genes are TRBV5-4 and TRBJ2-5; TRBD1 aligns across 8 bases. This CDR3 region has 14 residues. The V gene end was trimmed by 3 bases and the J gene end by 6 bases; junction bases not matched to a gene: 7. From germline, CDR1 is SGHNT and CDR2 YYREEE (reference sequence). DNA of the CDR3: TGTGCCAGCAGCTCTGGACAGGGCTCCAAGACCCAGTACTTC. Translating gives CASSSGQGSKTQYF.